This T cell receptor beta chain was sequenced in a study of Ad26.COV2.S vaccination and SARS-CoV-2 variants (dated by TCRdb to the early 2020s). About the study as a whole: Sequencing of the TCRbeta repertoire served to evaluate the specificity and breadth of SARS-CoV-2-reactive T cell receptors following Ad26.COV2.S vaccination. The TCR-sequenced set comprised about 32 samples: around 20 Ad26.COV2.S vaccine recipients, 5 placebo recipients and 8 SARS-CoV-2 convalescent individuals.

Comments on this clone: The antigen it binds to is not known. No base qualities exist here, and no much larger clone lies one base off it.

The immunoSEQ Assay was used to sequence TCRbeta CDR3 regions. After extraction, genomic DNA underwent amplification by bias-controlled multiplex PCR, followed by high-throughput sequencing. The original pipeline was this. Collapsing and filtering of sequences were performed to quantify the absolute abundance of each unique TCRbeta CDR3 region. T cell fraction was estimated by normalizing TCRbeta template counts to usable DNA, which was measured by amplifying reference genes present in all nucleated cells. Repertoire TCRs were annotated as SARS-CoV-2-specific by exact matching of V gene, CDR3 amino acid sequence and J gene to a known reactive TCR set. The reference SARS-CoV-2 TCR set came from MIRA and was filtered for enrichment in COVID-19-positive ImmuneCODE repertoires, removing public or cross-reactive TCRs. Based on the MIRA antigens, annotated TCRs were further analysed at the level of specific ORF or position within ORF. Depth was the summed frequency of annotated unique rearrangements, while breadth was defined as annotated unique rearrangements over total unique productive rearrangements. Two-sided Wilcoxon rank-sum tests were applied when comparing TCR breadth between groups. In TCRdb, the immuneACCESS table is reduced to in-frame sequences with V and J assigned. These tables do not hold every clone; where another copy was compared, an unresolved V gene accounts for under half, and the others remain unexplained. V, J and clone size are taken as reported in that table, and D and trimming were inferred from the DNA itself. In this sample the table shows 100,000 or so clones, roughly 80% of which occur a single time. The ten largest make up 15% to 20% of the sample.

V gives up 3 bases and J gives up 5 bases, and the segment between their germline ends measures 11 bases. From the cysteine up to the phenylalanine, the CDR3 has a length of 13 residues. Only the CDR3 DNA is retained, 39 bases long and in frame from the first base. Sequences SGDLS (CDR1) and YYNGEE (CDR2) are obtained from the germline V gene. This sample's time point label indicates: individuals recovered from natural SARS-CoV-2 infection. The investigation overall reported the following: The authors noted that total T cell responses may have been underestimated by the TCR breadth and depth analyses. Comparable non-spike TCR breadth was observed between vaccine and placebo recipients, consistent with only spike being contained in the vaccine. After vaccination, substantial breadth of spike-specific CD8+ and CD4+ T cell responses was reported. Compared with placebo recipients, Ad26.COV2.S recipients showed higher spike-specific TCR breadth (P = 0.0014).

The sample was peripheral blood, taken after recovery from COVID-19. The TCR comes from a human donor who had recovered from COVID-19. The rearrangement joined TRBV9 to TRBJ2-5, with the identity of the D gene unclear. The base sequence is TGTGCCAGCAGCGCCTCTAGTTGGGAGACCCAGTACTTC. Its translation is CASSASSWETQYF.